The 13 T cell receptor beta chains below all came from one sample that was sequenced in a study of T cells after yellow fever vaccination. MiXCR, run by TCRdb on the 5' RACE reads, gives a single entry per CDR3 protein. Of a few hundred thousand distinct CDR3 sequences in the sample, 8.5% to 10% were seen once. The material sequenced was PBMCs, taken on the day of the first yellow fever vaccination. The source is a young man who received the YFV17D yellow fever vaccine.

This clonotype appeared a few times. The rearrangement links TRBV23-1 to TRBJ2-5; possibly TRBD1 for D (7 bases). TRBV23-1 is designated an ORF whose function remains uncertain. The CDR3 loop spans 17 amino acids. Trimming left V 4 bases short and J 4 bases short, with 22 bases between. CDR3 amino acids: CASSPRRDSVRGETQYF. For the CDR3, the DNA is TGCGCCAGCAGTCCACGCCGGGACAGTGTGCGGGGAGAGACCCAGTACTTC.

There are a few counts of this clonotype. V gene TRBV7-9 combines with J gene TRBJ1-4; 8 bases agree with TRBD1. J was trimmed by 8 bases and V by 2 bases; bases with no gene match: 10. CDR1 and CDR2 from the germline V gene are SEHNR and FQNEAQ (reference sequence). The CDR3 contains 16 residues. CDR3 DNA: TGTGCCAGCAGCTTATACGAGCAGGGGGCATCAGAAAAACTGTTTTTT. Translation gives CASSLYEQGASEKLFF. The full variable domain, rest sourced from reference TRBV7-9 and TRBJ1-4, is DTGVSQNPRHKITKRGQNVTFRCDPISEHNRLYWYRQTLGQGPEFLTYFQNEAQLEKSRLLSDRFSAERPKGSFSTLEIQRTEQGDSAMYLCASSLYEQGASEKLFFGSGTQLSVL.

This clonotype was seen only a few times. The rearrangement uses TRBV7-2 and TRBJ2-7; weak D call: TRBD2 (5 bases). V lost 9 bases to trimming and J lost 5 bases, with 17 bases between them. This CDR3 contains 13 residues. Germline V gene data show CDR1 as SGHTA and CDR2 as FQGNSA. CDR3 in amino acids: CASRLPAEDEQYF. The CDR3 nucleotides read TGTGCCAGTAGACTTCCGGCGGAGGACGAGCAGTACTTC.

This clonotype was counted between two and nine times. The chain joins TRBV6-1 to TRBJ2-5, with 9 bases lining up with TRBD2. The CDR3 is made up of 16 amino acids. V shed 4 bases, J shed 5 bases, and the junction held 11 bases outside the gene matches. The germline CDR1 and CDR2 sequences are MNHNS and SASEGT. Here the CDR3 DNA reads TGTGCCAGCAGTGTAGCGGGGGCCACTGGAGGGGAGACCCAGTACTTC. It yields the protein CASSVAGATGGETQYF.

The table lists this clonotype with a few counts. The chain joins TRBV6-5 to TRBJ2-7; 13 bases map to TRBD2. CDR3 length: 15 amino acids. V lost 3 bases to trimming and J lost 6 bases; unmatched junction nucleotides: 5. Germline CDR1 MNHEY, CDR2 SVGAGI. CDR3 coding DNA: TGTGCCAGCAGTTATCGGACTAGCGGGGGAAGCGAGCAGTACTTC. Amino acids: CASSYRTSGGSEQYF.

This clonotype was found a few times. The V and J genes are TRBV18 and TRBJ2-3, with D possibly matching TRBD1 (5 bases). V was shortened by 1 base and J by 0 bases, with 11 bases between the two germline ends. CDR1 KGHSH and CDR2 LQKENI come from the germline V gene. The CDR3 loop spans 16 amino acids. The CDR3 sequence: CASSPLGRASTDTQYF. DNA of the CDR3: TGTGCCAGCTCACCACTGGGCAGGGCTAGCACAGATACGCAGTATTTT.

This clonotype was seen more than once but under ten times. The V call is TRBV6-1, the J call TRBJ2-7; 7 bases agree with TRBD2. With V trimmed by 6 bases and J by 6 bases, 11 bases remained unmatched. The CDR3 loop spans 14 amino acids. The V gene's germline CDR1 is MNHNS and CDR2 SASEGT. The CDR3 region is CASRRGVSSPEQYF. Written as DNA, the CDR3 is TGTGCCAGCAGACGGGGGGTGTCCTCTCCCGAGCAGTACTTC.

This clonotype was observed a handful of times. The chain carries TRBV20-1 and TRBJ2-1; 9 positions agree with TRBD1. CDR3 size: 15 residues. The V and J ends lost 5 bases and 12 bases, in that order; junction bases with no gene match: 17. The germline gives CDR1 DFQATT, CDR2 SNEGSKA (reference sequence). Here the CDR3 DNA reads TGCAGTGCTTATCCCGGGACAGGGACCCCCCAAGGGCAGTTCTTC. It is translated as CSAYPGTGTPQGQFF.

This clonotype was recorded a few times. The chain carries TRBV5-1 and TRBJ2-1, with TRBD2 identical over 12 bases. V was pared by 5 bases and J by 12 bases, with 9 bases of the junction left unmatched. CDR3 size: 14 residues. Germline-derived CDR1 and CDR2 are SGHRS and YFSETQ. CDR3 DNA: TGCGCCAGCAGTCCCGGGACTAGCGGGTTCTGGCAGTTCTTC. It translates to CASSPGTSGFWQFF.

This clonotype was observed at least ten times. The chain uses TRBV10-3 and TRBJ1-1; 9 bases fit TRBD1. The germline V gene has CDR1 ENHRY and CDR2 SYGVKD. Germline trimming cut 6 bases from V and 1 base from J; bases unmatched to any gene: 0. The length of the CDR3 is 13 residues. CDR3 DNA: TGTGCCATCAGGGGACAGGGGAACACTGAAGCTTTCTTT. This codes for CAIRGQGNTEAFF.

This clonotype came up many times. This chain joins TRBV6-1 and TRBJ2-3; 8 nucleotides agree with TRBD2. The V segment lost 6 bases and the J segment 5 bases; nucleotides outside the gene matches: 10. CDR1 and CDR2 from the germline V gene are MNHNS and SASEGT. The CDR3 totals 15 residues. This CDR3 is CASRRAGGGRDTQYF. DNA of the CDR3: TGTGCCAGCAGACGAGCTGGCGGGGGGCGAGATACGCAGTATTTT.

This rearrangement joins TRBV28 to TRBJ2-3, with 7 bases that match TRBD1. CDR1 is MDHEN and CDR2 is SYDVKM in the germline V gene. V lost 8 bases, J lost 6 bases, and 11 bases stayed unmatched. The CDR3 spans 14 residues. CDR3 nucleotide sequence: TGTGCCAGCGCGAAGACAGGGAAGGTGGATACGCAGTATTTT. Amino acid sequence: CASAKTGKVDTQYF.

This clonotype was found many times. The chain employs TRBV12-3 or TRBV12-4 and TRBJ1-2; tentatively, D is TRBD1 (6 bases). V shed 1 base and J shed 5 bases, with 8 bases lying between them. The CDR3 runs to 13 residues. The CDR3 loop is CASSLGQGYGYTF. In DNA form, the CDR3 reads TGTGCCAGCAGTTTAGGGCAGGGGTATGGCTACACCTTC.